This paragraph covers one T cell receptor beta chain sequence. Its target antigen remains unknown. Qualities for individual bases were not recorded, and no much larger clone is one base off. The V and J ends are trimmed by 4 bases and 6 bases, leaving 12 bases between them. Reading the germline V gene gives CDR1 MNHNS and CDR2 SASEGT. The CDR3 spans 14 residues, from the cysteine through the phenylalanine. Left in the record is the CDR3 DNA by itself, 42 bases read in frame from the first base. The library was prepared using RT-PCR. TCRdb records Illumina HiSeq 2500 as the sequencer. TCRdb handled the public reads itself, with Q25 trimming in fastp and clone calling in MiXCR, and kept productive beta chains. Under each unique CDR3 protein, matching rows form one entry showing the most common genes and DNA. This sample is represented by about 800,000 distinct CDR3 sequences; about 20% of them were singletons. The leading ten clones occupy about a tenth of the sample.

This entry comes from a study of response to subunit inactivated influenza vaccine (dated by TCRdb to the late 2010s). The study in broad terms: The study used deep quantitative T cell receptor repertoire profiling to track responses to a trivalent subunit inactivated influenza vaccine.

Overall results and qualifications from the work: It was suggested by the authors that each seasonal influenza vaccination may recruit only a limited number of new T cells.

Sequences were derived from PBMCs from blood, sampled more than 4 days after vaccination. The source of this sequence is a man in his fifties who received an inactivated influenza vaccine. Donor details come from another sample of the same person, matched by shared clones. The chain couples TRBV6-1 to TRBJ2-2; a confident D gene designation cannot be given. The CDR3 loop reads CASSGTIVAGELFF. The nucleotides read TGTGCCAGCAGTGGTACAATAGTCGCCGGGGAGCTGTTTTTT.